The next 30 T cell receptor beta chains were all read from a single sample in a study of T-cell memory formation after mild COVID-19. Each CDR3 protein is one row after TCRdb ran MiXCR on the 5' RACE reads. The sample has about 300,000 distinct CDR3 sequences, roughly a fifth seen once. Sequencing was done on a sample of PBMCs or a T cell subset sorted from them (not recorded which). The receptors stem from a young man who had mild COVID-19 (a few samples of this study predate the infection). Cell type and time point are not known.

This chain links TRBV20-1 with TRBJ2-5; no firm D call. The V gene's germline CDR1 is DFQATT and CDR2 SNEGSKA (reference sequence). Trimming stripped 2 bases from V and 3 bases from J, with 19 bases between. This CDR3 has 16 residues. The CDR3 here is CSARRGAGIGKETQYF. For the CDR3, the DNA is TGCAGTGCTAGACGAGGTGCTGGGATAGGGAAAGAGACCCAGTACTTC.

Ten or more counts support this clonotype. The rearrangement uses TRBV6-5 and TRBJ2-1, with 8 bases matching TRBD1. The CDR3 contains 15 residues. V lost 0 bases to trimming and J lost 6 bases; unmatched junction nucleotides: 4. CDR1 MNHEY and CDR2 SVGAGI come from the germline V gene. DNA of the CDR3: TGTGCCAGCAGTTACTCGACAGGGGTGGGCAATGAGCAGTTCTTC. As protein: CASSYSTGVGNEQFF.

This clonotype showed up just a few times. The J gene is TRBJ2-3, the V gene TRBV20-1; 8 bases map to TRBD2. The CDR3 has 13 amino acids. Trimming at V came to 5 bases and at J to 1 base, leaving 2 bases not matched to a gene. Germline V gives CDR1 DFQATT, CDR2 SNEGSKA (reference sequence). CDR3 amino acids: CSAEAGGTDTQYF. In nucleotides, the CDR3 is TGCAGTGCTGAAGCGGGGGGCACAGATACGCAGTATTTT.

The V and J genes are TRBV4-3 and TRBJ1-2; 7 bases fit TRBD1. The CDR3 is made up of 16 amino acids. J gave up 3 bases and V 0 bases, and 7 bases lay outside the gene matches. Germline V gene lookup returns CDR1 LGHNA and CDR2 YSLEER. CDR3 nucleotides: TGCGCCAGCAGCCAAGATGGCCGAGGACAGGACTATGGCTACACCTTC. Translation gives CASSQDGRGQDYGYTF.

The V and J genes are TRBV6-1 and TRBJ1-2, with D perhaps matching TRBD1 (5 bases). The V end was cut by 4 bases, the J end by 3 bases, with 9 bases between. The germline V gene has CDR1 MNHNS and CDR2 SASEGT. The CDR3 loop spans 13 amino acids. CDR3 nucleotides: TGTGCCAGCAGTGCTACGGGGGACTATGGCTACACCTTC. The encoded protein is CASSATGDYGYTF.

The V call is TRBV19, the J call TRBJ2-3; D unclear. The CDR3 length is 13 residues. The ends were cut back, 4 bases at V and 0 bases at J, with 5 bases in the middle. The germline V gene encodes CDR1 LNHDA and CDR2 SQIVND (reference sequence). CDR3 in DNA: TGTGCCAGTAGTACTTCTAGCACAGATACGCAGTATTTT. Its protein product is CASSTSSTDTQYF.

This clonotype turned up a few times. V and J are TRBV12-3 or TRBV12-4 and TRBJ1-1; D uncertain. Trimming cost V 7 bases and J 1 base, with 22 bases left between them. CDR3 size: 17 residues. The DNA for the CDR3 is TGTGCCAGCACCCTTCAAGTGGGGAAGAGGAGGAACACTGAAGCTTTCTTT. Translated: CASTLQVGKRRNTEAFF.

This clonotype was observed a few times. The rearrangement joins TRBV6-5 to TRBJ1-2, with a tentative D call TRBD1 (6 bases). This CDR3 region has 14 residues. V shed 5 bases and J shed 4 bases, with 14 bases lying between them. CDR1 MNHEY and CDR2 SVGAGI come from the germline V gene. The CDR3: CASSTRQVPYGYTF. In DNA form, the CDR3 reads TGTGCCAGCAGTACCCGACAGGTGCCCTATGGCTACACCTTC.

There are a few counts of this clonotype. This chain joins TRBV10-2 and TRBJ2-3; 9 nucleotides align to TRBD2. The V gene end was trimmed by 3 bases and the J gene end by 6 bases; junction bases not matched to a gene: 4. Germline V lookup: CDR1 WSHSY, CDR2 SAAADI. The CDR3 covers 14 residues. The CDR3, as DNA: TGCGCCAGCAGTGACCCCCTAGCGGGGGATACGCAGTATTTT. Its translation: CASSDPLAGDTQYF.

The gene calls are TRBV4-2 and TRBJ2-5; the match to TRBD2 covers 12 bases. The CDR3 contains 19 residues. Germline V gene sequence: CDR1 LGHNA, CDR2 YNFKEQ. V gave up 0 bases and J gave up 4 bases; unmatched junction bases: 12. CDR3 protein: CASSQELAGGPRLRETQYF. The CDR3, as DNA: TGTGCCAGCAGCCAAGAGCTAGCGGGGGGGCCAAGGCTTCGAGAGACCCAGTACTTC.

This clonotype has just a few counts. The rearrangement joins TRBV7-2 to TRBJ1-5; no reliable D call. Trimming left V 5 bases short and J 7 bases short, with 9 bases between. Germline V gives CDR1 SGHTA, CDR2 FQGNSA. The CDR3 runs 12 residues. CDR3 coding DNA: TGTGCCAGCAGCCTTAGACACCAGCCCCAGCATTTT. Translating gives CASSLRHQPQHF.

This clonotype appeared many times. The CDR3 DNA reads TGTGCCACCAGCAGAGATCGGCGGCCCCAAGAGACCCAGTACTTC. Residues: CATSRDRRPQETQYF. The chain uses TRBV15 and TRBJ2-5; D remains ambiguous. Germline values: CDR1 LNHNV, CDR2 YYDKDF (reference sequence). The CDR3 is 15 amino acids. Between the trimmed V and J ends, which lost 0 bases and 1 base, there was a span of 9 bases. The variable domain in full, completed from reference TRBV15 and TRBJ2-5, reads DAMVIQNPRYQVTQFGKPVTLSCSQTLNHNVMYWYQQKSSQAPKLLFHYYDKDFNNEADTPDNFQSRRPNTSFCFLDIRSPGLGDTAMYLCATSRDRRPQETQYFGPGTRLLVL.

In its sample, this clonotype was seen a few times. The rearrangement uses TRBV4-3 and TRBJ1-5, with 7 bases fitting TRBD1. Germline trimming cut 0 bases from V and 7 bases from J; bases unmatched to any gene: 6. The CDR3 covers 15 residues. Germline V gene data show CDR1 as LGHNA and CDR2 as YSLEER. CDR3 region: CASSQDRGGQQPQHF. The DNA for the CDR3 is TGCGCCAGCAGCCAAGATCGAGGGGGACAGCAGCCCCAGCATTTT.

This clonotype was seen only a few times. The chain recombines TRBV7-2 with TRBJ2-5; 10 bases line up with TRBD1. This CDR3 region has 15 residues. The V and J ends lost 5 bases and 5 bases, in that order; junction bases with no gene match: 8. Per the germline V gene, CDR1 is SGHTA and CDR2 is FQGNSA. Here the CDR3 DNA reads TGTGCCAGCAGCGCAAGGACAGGGGGTAGGGAGACCCAGTACTTC. The encoded protein is CASSARTGGRETQYF.

This clonotype was recorded a few times. V and J are TRBV6-1 and TRBJ2-2; 10 bases match TRBD1. The CDR3 spans 12 residues. The germline V gene has CDR1 MNHNS and CDR2 SASEGT. V was pared by 10 bases and J by 6 bases, with 2 bases of the junction left unmatched. The CDR3 protein is CANGQGAGELFF. In DNA, the CDR3 is TGTGCCAACGGACAGGGGGCCGGGGAGCTGTTTTTT.

In this sample, this clonotype turned up a few times. This sequence joins TRBV3-1 and TRBJ2-5; 9 positions match TRBD1. Trimming at V came to 2 bases and at J to 5 bases, leaving 6 bases not matched to a gene. Germline CDR1 LGHDT, CDR2 YNNKEL (reference sequence). CDR3 length: 15 amino acids. CDR3 nucleotides: TGTGCCAGCAGCCAAATAACAGGGGGCAGGGAGACCCAGTACTTC. Its protein is CASSQITGGRETQYF.

The chain's CDR3 is CASRGSYPGYTF. DNA of the CDR3: TGTGCCAGCAGAGGGTCATACCCGGGCTACACCTTC. The chain uses TRBV6-2 or TRBV6-3 and TRBJ1-2; D is uncertain. V lost 6 bases, J lost 8 bases, and 13 bases lay in between. CDR3 length: 12 residues. From germline, CDR1 is MNHEY and CDR2 SVGEGT.

Only a few counts were recorded for this clonotype. This chain links TRBV5-5 with TRBJ2-5; D is unresolved. V was clipped by 0 bases and J by 1 base, with 16 bases between them. The CDR3 loop spans 17 amino acids. Germline-derived CDR1 and CDR2 are SGHKS and YYEKEE (reference sequence). CDR3 nucleotides: TGTGCCAGCAGCTTGGAAGTTCGCCGTAATACCCAAGAGACCCAGTACTTC. Protein product: CASSLEVRRNTQETQYF.

This clonotype has only a few counts. The chain is built from TRBV4-1 and TRBJ1-2; 10 nucleotides match TRBD1. Germline trimming cut 0 bases from V and 5 bases from J; bases unmatched to any gene: 9. This CDR3 contains 17 residues. CDR1 and CDR2 (germline): MGHRA, YSYEKL. The CDR3 coding sequence is TGCGCCAGCAGCCAAGAAGGGGCTGGACAGGGGGTTTATGGCTACACCTTC. As protein: CASSQEGAGQGVYGYTF.

The V call is TRBV27, the J call TRBJ2-1; 9 bases agree with TRBD2. Germline loops: CDR1 MNHEY, CDR2 SMNVEV (reference sequence). The CDR3 covers 14 residues. V trimming: 2 bases; J trimming: 6 bases; junction bases outside the gene matches: 2. In DNA, the CDR3 is TGTGCCAGCAGTTTAGGGACTAGCCCCAATGAGCAGTTCTTC. Translating gives CASSLGTSPNEQFF.

The chain links TRBV20-1 to TRBJ2-7; tentatively, D is TRBD1 or TRBD2 (5 bases each). Trimming stripped 4 bases from V and 0 bases from J, with 7 bases between. The length of the CDR3 is 12 residues. CDR1 and CDR2 from the germline V gene are DFQATT and SNEGSKA (reference sequence). CDR3 amino acids: CSAKGSSYEQYV. The CDR3 coding sequence is TGCAGTGCTAAGGGGAGCTCCTACGAGCAGTACGTC.

V and J are TRBV19 and TRBJ1-5; TRBD1 is a possible D gene (5 bases). With 6 bases removed from V and 7 bases from J, the gap between germline ends came to 16 bases. CDR1 and CDR2 from the germline V gene are LNHDA and SQIVND (reference sequence). The CDR3 is 14 amino acids. The DNA for the CDR3 is TGTGCCAGTAGCCAGGGAGGGTGGGAACAGCCCCAGCATTTT. Residues: CASSQGGWEQPQHF.

This clonotype was counted between two and nine times. The CDR3 DNA reads TGTGCCAGCAGTATGGGCGGCCTCTCCTACAATGAGCAGTTCTTC. As protein: CASSMGGLSYNEQFF. The gene calls are TRBV6-2 or TRBV6-3 and TRBJ2-1; D not certain. Between the trimmed V and J ends, which lost 5 bases and 0 bases, there was a span of 11 bases. Germline CDR1 reads MNHEY; CDR2 reads SVGEGT. The CDR3 extends over 15 amino acids.

This clonotype has more than one count but fewer than ten. The rearrangement links TRBV5-1 to TRBJ2-7, with D unclear. The CDR3 totals 12 residues. Per the germline V gene, CDR1 is SGHRS and CDR2 is YFSETQ. V was shortened by 4 bases and J by 7 bases, with 12 bases between the two germline ends. DNA of the CDR3: TGCGCCAGCAGCCCAACCCTTGAAGAGCAGTACTTC. Its translation: CASSPTLEEQYF.

The chain joins TRBV27 to TRBJ1-1, with D unresolved. Germline CDR1 is MNHEY and CDR2 is SMNVEV (reference sequence). V dropped 4 bases and J dropped 0 bases, with 6 bases sitting between them. The CDR3 contains 13 residues. The CDR3 region is CASSYDLNTEAFF. CDR3 sequence (DNA): TGTGCCAGCAGTTACGATTTGAACACTGAAGCTTTCTTT.

The chain has TRBV5-1 and TRBJ2-7, with TRBD1 as a possible D gene (5 bases). The CDR3 runs 13 residues. CDR1 is SGHRS and CDR2 is YFSETQ in the germline V gene. V dropped 4 bases and J dropped 7 bases, with 15 bases sitting between them. As DNA, the CDR3 is TGCGCCAGCAGCGAGGACCCCTCAGGGGAGCAGTACGTC. Translated, it gives CASSEDPSGEQYV.

The rearrangement uses TRBV6-6 and TRBJ2-6; TRBD1 matches at 8 bases. The V gene's germline CDR1 is MNHNY and CDR2 SVGAGI (reference sequence). CDR3 size: 16 residues. The trim removed 7 bases at V and 0 bases at J, leaving 5 bases unmatched. CDR3 bases: TGTGCCAGCAACGGGCAGGGGGCCTCTGGGGCCAACGTCCTGACTTTC. This encodes CASNGQGASGANVLTF.

The chain combines TRBV5-6 with TRBJ2-2; D is uncertain. V was pared by 7 bases and J by 5 bases, with 12 bases between. Germline V gives CDR1 SGHDT, CDR2 YYEEEE. The CDR3 contains 13 residues. The CDR3 region is CASHQLMTGELFF. DNA of the CDR3: TGTGCCAGCCATCAACTAATGACCGGGGAGCTGTTTTTT.

This clonotype was detected only once. The chain joins TRBV29-1 to TRBJ2-2, with D tentatively TRBD1 (8 bases). Trimming removed 4 bases from V and 6 bases from J, with 15 bases in between. Germline assignment: CDR1 SQVTM and CDR2 ANQGSEA. CDR3 length: 14 amino acids. The CDR3 DNA sequence: TGCAGCGTTGCCCGACAGGGGAGGGCCGGGGAGCTGTTTTTT. Translation: CSVARQGRAGELFF.

This clonotype showed up just a few times. This sequence joins TRBV6-1 and TRBJ2-7; the D gene is possibly TRBD2 (5 bases). This CDR3 contains 14 residues. The V end lost 5 bases, the J end lost 0 bases, and 11 bases lay between the germline ends. From germline, CDR1 is MNHNS and CDR2 SASEGT. CDR3 loop: CASSREFGSYEQYV. CDR3 coding DNA: TGTGCCAGCAGTAGGGAGTTTGGCTCCTACGAGCAGTACGTC.